This T cell receptor beta chain was observed in a study of cytomegalovirus exposure and HLA in healthy donors. Findings and limits, study-wide: There were reportedly fewer N-insertions in an Asian-associated ancestry cluster than the roughly 670-donor mean, in a later analysis. The study reported that TCR beta sequences accurately predicted HLA-A and HLA-B alleles in most subjects. As confirmed in vitro, a few CMV-associated chains were specific for CMV antigens.

Regarding this clone: What it recognizes is unknown.

The PCR ran on 60 Vbeta and 13 Jbeta primers. As originally analysed: As a later analysis found, there were approximately 80 million unique TCR beta chains, of which around 10 million were shared. Here immunoSEQ multiplex PCR was the method, and the copy in TCRdb shows in-frame clones only, minus some. That table furnishes V, J and clone size, whereas the DNA furnished D and trimming. The table records roughly 130,000 clones, about 85% of them present only once. This clonotype originated in a boy aged 5-17 years in good health and CMV-seronegative. Material: PBMCs.

The CDR3 bases are TGCGCCAGCAGCTTGTGGTTACAGGCTGGGAATGGCTACACCTTC. Protein: CASSLWLQAGNGYTF. This chain uses TRBV5-1 with TRBJ1-2, with D maybe TRBD1 (5 bases). The ends were cut back, 1 base at V and 6 bases at J, with 16 bases in the middle. CDR1 and CDR2 (germline): SGHRS, YFSETQ. The CDR3 is made up of 15 amino acids.